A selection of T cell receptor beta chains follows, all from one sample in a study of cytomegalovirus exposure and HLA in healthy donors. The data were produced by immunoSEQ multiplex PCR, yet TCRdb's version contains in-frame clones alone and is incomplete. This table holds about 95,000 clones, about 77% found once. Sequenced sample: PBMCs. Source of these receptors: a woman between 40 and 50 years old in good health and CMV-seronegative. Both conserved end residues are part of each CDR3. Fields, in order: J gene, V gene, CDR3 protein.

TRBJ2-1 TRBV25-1 CASSPAGSYNEQFF
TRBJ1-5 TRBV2 CASSVGEMQPQHF
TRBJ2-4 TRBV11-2 CASSTQGGKNIQYF
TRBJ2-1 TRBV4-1 CASSQILALSYNEQFF
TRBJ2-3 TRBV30 CAWSLGLAGNTDTQYF
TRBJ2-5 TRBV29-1 CSGLAGAMETQYF
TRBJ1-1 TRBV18 CASSPIAQGNTEAFF
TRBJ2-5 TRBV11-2 CASSLGGMGTSSQETQYF
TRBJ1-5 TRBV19 CASSIRGQGIRQPQHF
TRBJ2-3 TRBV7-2 CASSEESRDTQYF
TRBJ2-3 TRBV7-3 CASSLGGLHTDTQYF